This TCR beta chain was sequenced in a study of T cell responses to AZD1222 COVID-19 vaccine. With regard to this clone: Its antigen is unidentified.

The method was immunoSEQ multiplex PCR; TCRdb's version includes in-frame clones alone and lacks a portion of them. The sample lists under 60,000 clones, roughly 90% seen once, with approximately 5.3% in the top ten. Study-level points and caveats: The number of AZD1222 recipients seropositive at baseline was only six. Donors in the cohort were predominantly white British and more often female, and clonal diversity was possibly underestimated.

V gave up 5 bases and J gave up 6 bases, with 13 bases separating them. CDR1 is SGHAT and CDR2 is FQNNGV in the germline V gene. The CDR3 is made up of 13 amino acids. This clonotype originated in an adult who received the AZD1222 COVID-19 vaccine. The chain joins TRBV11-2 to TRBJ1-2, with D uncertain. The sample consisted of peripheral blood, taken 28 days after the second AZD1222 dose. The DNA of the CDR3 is TGTGCCAGCAGCCCCTCCCAGGACCATGGCTACACCTTC. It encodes CASSPSQDHGYTF.